This passage covers 24 T cell receptor beta chains from one sample sequenced in a study of cytotoxic CD8 clonotypes in ibrutinib-treated CLL. This table comes from immunoSEQ multiplex PCR, and its TCRdb copy is limited to in-frame clones, with some not included. The table records over 150,000 clones, more than 65% of them present only once. This specimen consisted of PBMCs, obtained after 12 months of ibrutinib treatment. The receptor source for this set is a human donor with chronic lymphocytic leukemia.

The gene calls are TRBV19 and TRBJ1-2; 7 bases fit TRBD1. V trimming: 5 bases; J trimming: 0 bases; junction bases outside the gene matches: 3. CDR1 and CDR2 from the germline V gene are LNHDA and SQIVND (reference sequence). The CDR3 consists of 14 residues. Here the CDR3 DNA reads TGTGCCAGTAGTCGGACAGGTGCTAACTATGGCTACACCTTC. Residues: CASSRTGANYGYTF.

Remarks on this clone: One junction end disagrees with the germline gene, perhaps due to a read error. The chain couples TRBV2 to TRBJ2-7, with D possibly being TRBD1 (6 bases). The CDR3 spans 14 residues. Germline V gene sequence: CDR1 SNHLY, CDR2 FYNNEI. Written as DNA, the CDR3 is TGTGCCAACAGTAAGGGGGTCCACTCCTACGAGCAGTACTTC. It specifies CANSKGVHSYEQYF.

The chain joins TRBV28 to TRBJ1-2; D might be TRBD1 (5 bases). With 2 bases removed from V and 2 bases from J, the gap between germline ends came to 9 bases. This CDR3 is built from 14 residues. CDR1 is MDHEN and CDR2 is SYDVKM in the germline V gene. The CDR3 loop is CASSLSRENYGYTF. CDR3 sequence (DNA): TGTGCCAGCAGTTTAAGCAGGGAGAACTATGGCTACACCTTC.

The J gene is TRBJ1-2, the V gene TRBV5-4; D perhaps matches TRBD1 (5 bases). The CDR3 length is 16 residues. Germline CDR1 is SGHNT and CDR2 is YYREEE (reference sequence). The ends were cut back, 8 bases at V and 5 bases at J, with 25 bases in the middle. CDR3: CASTYTGRRSPYGYTF. Here the CDR3 DNA reads TGTGCCAGTACCTACACGGGACGCCGGAGCCCTTATGGCTACACCTTC. The full variable domain, rest sourced from reference TRBV5-4 and TRBJ1-2, is ETGVTQSPTHLIKTRGQQVTLRCSSQSGHNTVSWYQQALGQGPQFIFQYYREEENGRGNFPPRFSGLQFPNYSSELNVNALELDDSALYLCASTYTGRRSPYGYTFGSGTRLTVV.

This clone has just a few counts. This chain joins TRBV7-8 and TRBJ2-7, with D maybe TRBD1 (6 bases). The V end lost 5 bases, the J end lost 4 bases, and 15 bases lay between the germline ends. The CDR3 covers 14 residues. CDR1 is SGHVS and CDR2 is FQNEAQ in the germline V gene. In DNA, the CDR3 is TGTGCCAGCAGCCGAGAAGAGGGGGTTTACGAGCAGTACTTC. Protein product: CASSREEGVYEQYF.

J is TRBJ1-1 and V is TRBV9; D not resolved. Germline loops: CDR1 SGDLS, CDR2 YYNGEE. The CDR3 sequence is 14 residues long. The germline V and J ends were trimmed by 4 bases and 2 bases, with 12 bases remaining between them. CDR3 amino acids: CASSPGNYNTEAFF. CDR3 in DNA: TGTGCCAGCAGCCCCGGAAATTACAACACTGAAGCTTTCTTT.

V and J are TRBV6-1 and TRBJ2-3; unclear D gene. CDR1 and CDR2 from the germline V gene are MNHNS and SASEGT. Deletions cut 1 base from V and 3 bases from J, with 11 bases between. The CDR3 is 15 amino acids. CDR3 sequence reads: CASSEGGSLTDTQYF. The CDR3 bases are TGTGCCAGCAGTGAAGGAGGAAGCTTGACAGATACGCAGTATTTT.

The chain uses TRBV30 and TRBJ1-3; D is ambiguous. Germline CDR1 GTSNPN, CDR2 SVGIG (reference sequence). This CDR3 has 16 amino acids. V lost 0 bases and J 4 bases, leaving 16 bases between the germline ends. The DNA for the CDR3 is TGTGCCTGGAGTGTACTTCGGCCAGGAGGCGGAAACACCATATATTTT. The encoded protein is CAWSVLRPGGGNTIYF.

The chain employs TRBV6-6 and TRBJ1-5, with TRBD1 identical over 9 bases. Germline V gene lookup returns CDR1 MNHNY and CDR2 SVGAGI (reference sequence). The CDR3 spans 16 residues. The V segment lost 4 bases and the J segment 4 bases; nucleotides outside the gene matches: 8. The CDR3 reads CASSSQQGAENQPQHF. The CDR3 DNA reads as TGTGCCAGCAGTTCCCAACAGGGGGCGGAAAATCAGCCCCAGCATTTT.

V is TRBV19 and J is TRBJ2-7; 7 bases are a match to TRBD2. CDR3 length: 15 amino acids. V shed 3 bases, J shed 2 bases, and the junction held 7 bases outside the gene matches. Germline V CDR1 and CDR2: LNHDA, SQIVND (reference sequence). For the CDR3, the DNA is TGTGCCAGTAGTATGGCGGGCGGGAGTCCCTACGAGCAGTACTTC. The encoded protein is CASSMAGGSPYEQYF.

The chain employs TRBV6-1 and TRBJ1-4; D unclear. Germline V gene data show CDR1 as MNHNS and CDR2 as SASEGT. The V and J ends lost 3 bases and 8 bases respectively, with 19 bases between them. CDR3 length: 16 amino acids. CDR3: CASSDLGRSGQEKLFF. DNA for the CDR3: TGTGCCAGCAGTGATTTAGGGCGATCGGGTCAAGAAAAACTGTTTTTT.

The chain uses TRBV6-6 and TRBJ2-6, with D hard to call. The germline gives CDR1 MNHNY, CDR2 SVGAGI (reference sequence). The V gene lost 0 bases and the J gene lost 4 bases, with 10 bases spanning the gap. This CDR3 region has 16 residues. CDR3 DNA sequence: TGTGCCAGCAGTTACTCGCCCGCCGGAGGGGCCAACGTCCTGACTTTC. Its protein is CASSYSPAGGANVLTF.

This clone was detected a few times. The rearrangement joins TRBV27 to TRBJ1-5; D possibly corresponds to TRBD1 (6 bases). Per the germline V gene, CDR1 is MNHEY and CDR2 is SMNVEV (reference sequence). This CDR3 is 16 amino acids long. V lost 8 bases and J lost 2, with 19 bases in between. This chain's CDR3 is CASSIRGPGGNQPQHF. The CDR3 DNA follows: TGTGCCAGCTCGATCCGGGGGCCCGGTGGCAATCAGCCCCAGCATTTT.

The rearrangement links TRBV27 to TRBJ2-7; D gene ambiguous. Germline CDR1 reads MNHEY; CDR2 reads SMNVEV (reference sequence). Trimming cost V 0 bases and J 6 bases, with 6 bases left between them. The CDR3 length is 12 residues. The CDR3 region has the DNA TGTGCCAGCAGTTTATCGGCCGGCGAGCAGTACTTC. Its protein is CASSLSAGEQYF.

This chain joins TRBV27 and TRBJ2-2; D uncertain. V lost 2 bases, J lost 6 bases, and 4 bases lay in between. The germline V gene has CDR1 MNHEY and CDR2 SMNVEV (reference sequence). This CDR3 is built from 12 residues. The CDR3 is CASSLVPGELFF. Here the CDR3 DNA reads TGTGCCAGCAGTTTAGTCCCCGGGGAGCTGTTTTTT.

Points on this clone: Its ends do not fully match the called genes, so a read error is possible. The genes are TRBV4-2 and TRBJ2-1, with unresolved D. Germline CDR1 reads LGHNA; CDR2 reads YNFKEQ. The CDR3 length is 15 residues. The CDR3 sequence: CASSQERTRYNEQLF. The CDR3 DNA follows: TGTGCCAGCAGCCAGGAACGAACGCGCTACAATGAGCAGCTCTTC.

The CDR3 region has the DNA TGTGCCAGCAGCGAGGGCGATGAACACTATGGCTACACCTTC. Translation: CASSEGDEHYGYTF. V gene TRBV6-7 combines with J gene TRBJ1-2, with D unresolved. TRBV6-7 is marked as an open reading frame, function uncertain. The CDR3 length is 14 residues. V lost 6 bases to trimming and J lost 3 bases, with 14 bases between them.

The V gene is TRBV7-8, the J gene TRBJ2-7, with 8 bases matching TRBD1. Per the germline V gene, CDR1 is SGHVS and CDR2 is FQNEAQ. CDR3 size: 16 residues. Trimming cost V 0 bases and J 3 bases; bases outside gene matches: 7. CDR3 amino acids: CASSLAGQGAVYEQYF. The CDR3 DNA is TGTGCCAGCAGCTTAGCGGGGCAGGGGGCTGTCTACGAGCAGTACTTC.

The chain uses TRBV7-7 and TRBJ2-2, with D uncertain. Looked up from germline, CDR1 is SSHAT and CDR2 is FNYEAQ (reference sequence). V was trimmed by 3 bases and J by 5 bases, leaving 13 bases between them. The CDR3 has 15 amino acids. The CDR3 region has the DNA TGTGCCAGCAGCTTCACCGATTCTGTGACCGGGGAGCTGTTTTTT. This codes for CASSFTDSVTGELFF. Together with reference TRBV7-7 and TRBJ2-2, the CDR3 gives the full variable domain: GAGVSQSPRYKVTKRGQDVTLRCDPISSHATLYWYQQALGQGPEFLTYFNYEAQPDKSGLPSDRFSAERPEGSISTLTIQRTEQRDSAMYRCASSFTDSVTGELFFGEGSRLTVL.

The gene calls are TRBV6-1 and TRBJ2-1, with D tentatively TRBD2 (5 bases). Germline V gene sequence: CDR1 MNHNS, CDR2 SASEGT. The CDR3 totals 15 residues. Trimming pared 8 bases from V and 0 bases from J, leaving 14 bases between. The CDR3 nucleotides read TGTGCCAGCTCATTGGAGGATTCCTCCTACAATGAGCAGTTCTTC. Its translation: CASSLEDSSYNEQFF.

V usage is TRBV5-1 and J usage is TRBJ2-5; 8 nucleotides align to TRBD2. J was trimmed by 2 bases and V by 4 bases; bases with no gene match: 10. The CDR3 runs to 16 residues. The germline V gene encodes CDR1 SGHRS and CDR2 YFSETQ. The CDR3 DNA is TGCGCCAGCAGCCCGCAAGCGGGAGTAGGTCAAGAGACCCAGTACTTC. As protein: CASSPQAGVGQETQYF. Together with reference TRBV5-1 and TRBJ2-5, the CDR3 gives the full variable domain: KAGVTQTPRYLIKTRGQQVTLSCSPISGHRSVSWYQQTPGQGLQFLFEYFSETQRNKGNFPGRFSGRQFSNSRSEMNVSTLELGDSALYLCASSPQAGVGQETQYFGPGTRLLVL.

The chain employs TRBV27 and TRBJ2-5; either TRBD1 or TRBD2 may fit D (6 bases each). Trimming stripped 7 bases from V and 7 bases from J, with 25 bases between. Looked up from germline, CDR1 is MNHEY and CDR2 is SMNVEV (reference sequence). The CDR3 has 16 amino acids. The CDR3 coding sequence is TGTGCCAGCAAGGTGGGGGCGGTTAGTCCCGGGGGGACCCAGTACTTC. It yields the protein CASKVGAVSPGGTQYF.

The V and J genes are TRBV5-4 and TRBJ2-2; TRBD2 aligns across 9 bases. V dropped 0 bases and J dropped 5; count of bases not matched to a gene: 8. CDR1 and CDR2 from the germline V gene are SGHNT and YYREEE (reference sequence). This CDR3 has 17 amino acids. For the CDR3, the DNA is TGTGCCAGCAGCTTGGTTGGGCTAGCGGGAAAGACCGGGGAGCTGTTTTTT. Translated: CASSLVGLAGKTGELFF.

CDR3 nucleotide sequence: TGTGCCAGCTCACCACCGTGGGGACGCGACTATGGCTACACCTTC. It is translated as CASSPPWGRDYGYTF. The chain carries TRBV18 and TRBJ1-2, with D possibly matching TRBD1 (5 bases). V was cut by 0 bases and J by 3 bases, with 11 bases left in between. CDR3 size: 15 residues. CDR1 and CDR2 from the germline V gene are KGHSH and LQKENI.